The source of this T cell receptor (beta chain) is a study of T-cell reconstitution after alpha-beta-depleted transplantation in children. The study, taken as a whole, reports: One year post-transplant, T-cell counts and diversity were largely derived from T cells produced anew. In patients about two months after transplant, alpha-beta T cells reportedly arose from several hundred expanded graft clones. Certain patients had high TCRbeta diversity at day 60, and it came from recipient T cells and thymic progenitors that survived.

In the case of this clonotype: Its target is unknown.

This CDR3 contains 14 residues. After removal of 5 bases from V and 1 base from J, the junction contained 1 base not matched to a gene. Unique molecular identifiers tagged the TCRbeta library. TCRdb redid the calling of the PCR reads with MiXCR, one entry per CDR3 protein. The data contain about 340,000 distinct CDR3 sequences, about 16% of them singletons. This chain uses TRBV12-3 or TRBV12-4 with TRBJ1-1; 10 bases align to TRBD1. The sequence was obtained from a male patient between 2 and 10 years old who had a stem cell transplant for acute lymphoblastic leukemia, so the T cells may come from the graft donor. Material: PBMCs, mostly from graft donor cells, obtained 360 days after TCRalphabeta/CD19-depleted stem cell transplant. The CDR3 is CASSGTGENTEAFF. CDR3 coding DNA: TGTGCCAGCAGTGGGACAGGGGAGAACACTGAAGCTTTCTTT.